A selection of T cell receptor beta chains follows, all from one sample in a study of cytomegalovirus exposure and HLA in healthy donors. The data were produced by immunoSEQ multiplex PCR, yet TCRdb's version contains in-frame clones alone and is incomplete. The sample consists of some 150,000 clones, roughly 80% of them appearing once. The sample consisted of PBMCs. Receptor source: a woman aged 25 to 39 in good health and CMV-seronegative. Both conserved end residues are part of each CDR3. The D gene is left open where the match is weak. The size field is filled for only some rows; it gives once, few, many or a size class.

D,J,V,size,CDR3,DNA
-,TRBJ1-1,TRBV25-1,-,CASSELGLRNTEAFF,TGTGCCAGCAGTGAATTGGGACTACGAAACACTGAAGCTTTCTTT
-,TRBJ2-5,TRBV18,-,CASSPDSARETQYF,TGTGCCAGCTCCCCGGACAGCGCGCGGGAGACCCAGTACTTC
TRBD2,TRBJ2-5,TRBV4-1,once,CASSQDNLGLVGQETQYF,TGCGCCAGCAGCCAAGACAATTTAGGACTAGTGGGCCAAGAGACCCAGTACTTC
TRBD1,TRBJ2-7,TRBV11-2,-,CASSLNPGTGSSEQYF,TGTGCCAGCAGCTTAAATCCCGGGACAGGTTCTAGCGAGCAGTACTTC
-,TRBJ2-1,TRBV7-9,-,CASSQTSANEQFF,TGTGCCAGCAGCCAAACGAGTGCCAATGAGCAGTTCTTC
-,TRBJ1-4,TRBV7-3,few,CASSFSDRRNEKLFF,TGTGCCAGCAGCTTCTCGGACAGACGAAATGAAAAACTGTTTTTT
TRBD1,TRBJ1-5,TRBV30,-,CAWSGQGTQPQHF,TGTGCCTGGAGTGGACAGGGAACGCAGCCCCAGCATTTT
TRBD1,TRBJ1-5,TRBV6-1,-,CASSALPGQGVQPQHF,TGTGCCAGCAGTGCACTACCGGGACAGGGGGTCCAGCCCCAGCATTTT
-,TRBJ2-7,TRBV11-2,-,CASSFWEEHREKPYEQYF,TGTGCCAGCAGCTTTTGGGAAGAACACAGGGAAAAGCCCTACGAGCAGTACTTC
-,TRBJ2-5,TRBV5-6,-,CASSFGSAQGQYF,TGTGCCAGCAGCTTCGGTTCGGCCCAGGGGCAGTACTTC
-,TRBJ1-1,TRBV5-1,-,CASSQIQGGRAEAFF,TGCGCCAGCAGCCAAATACAGGGAGGGAGGGCTGAAGCTTTCTTT
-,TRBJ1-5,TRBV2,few,CASSGMGGGNQPQHF,TGTGCCAGCAGTGGAATGGGAGGAGGGAATCAGCCCCAGCATTTT